This T cell receptor beta chain was captured by sequencing in a study of blood T cell repertoires in COVID-19. On the study more broadly: Some COVID-19 samples were acute and others convalescent; all came from the United States, Italy and Spain.

The table came from immunoSEQ multiplex PCR; TCRdb's copy has only in-frame clones and leaves some out. This repertoire shows some 200,000 clones, 82% found once; its top ten account for more than 4%. This clone was observed a handful of times. V lost 7 bases, J lost 5 bases, and 15 bases stayed unmatched. The germline V gene has CDR1 SQVTM and CDR2 ANQGSEA. The CDR3 has 16 residues. The participants were between about 18 and 90 years old and came from 20 to 30 US areas. This TCR was recovered from a woman aged 55 to 70 with acute COVID-19. Sequenced: PBMCs or T cells enriched from blood (not recorded which). This chain links TRBV29-1 with TRBJ2-5; TRBD2 agrees at 11 bases. The CDR3 reads CSGLGDSGGARETQYF. DNA for the CDR3: TGCAGCGGGCTAGGGGATAGCGGGGGGGCGCGGGAGACCCAGTACTTC.